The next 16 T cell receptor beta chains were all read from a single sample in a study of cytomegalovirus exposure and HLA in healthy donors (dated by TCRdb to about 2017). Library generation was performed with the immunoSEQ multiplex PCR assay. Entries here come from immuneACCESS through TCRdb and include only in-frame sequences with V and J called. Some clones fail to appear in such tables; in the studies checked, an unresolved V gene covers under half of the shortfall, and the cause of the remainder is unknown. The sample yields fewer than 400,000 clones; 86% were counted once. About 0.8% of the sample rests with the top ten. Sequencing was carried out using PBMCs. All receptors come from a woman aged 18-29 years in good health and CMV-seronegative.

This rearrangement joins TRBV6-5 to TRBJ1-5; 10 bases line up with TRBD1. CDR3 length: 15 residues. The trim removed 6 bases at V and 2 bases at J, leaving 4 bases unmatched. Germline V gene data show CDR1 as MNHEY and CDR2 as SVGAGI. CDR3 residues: CASRLGTGGNQPQHF. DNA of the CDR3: TGTGCCAGCAGGCTAGGGACAGGGGGCAATCAGCCCCAGCATTTT.

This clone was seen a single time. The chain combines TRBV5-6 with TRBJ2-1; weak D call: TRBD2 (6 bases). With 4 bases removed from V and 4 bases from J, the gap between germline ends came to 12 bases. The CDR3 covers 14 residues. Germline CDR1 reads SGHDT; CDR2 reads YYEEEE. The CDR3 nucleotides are TGTGCCAGCAGCGGCGGGACCCATTACAATGAGCAGTTCTTC. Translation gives CASSGGTHYNEQFF.

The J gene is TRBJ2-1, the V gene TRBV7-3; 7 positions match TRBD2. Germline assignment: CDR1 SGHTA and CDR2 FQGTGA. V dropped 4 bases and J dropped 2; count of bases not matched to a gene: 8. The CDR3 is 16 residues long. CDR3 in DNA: TGTGCCAGCAGCTATACGGGGCTAGCGGCCTACAATGAGCAGTTCTTC. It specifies CASSYTGLAAYNEQFF.

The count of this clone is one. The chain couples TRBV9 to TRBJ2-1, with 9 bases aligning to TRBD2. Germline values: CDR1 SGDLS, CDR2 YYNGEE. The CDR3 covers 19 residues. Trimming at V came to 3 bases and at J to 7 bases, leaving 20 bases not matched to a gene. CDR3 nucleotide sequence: TGTGCCAGCAGCGGGTCAAAGGATACAGGGCTAGCGGGGAGTAATGAGCAGTTCTTC. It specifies CASSGSKDTGLAGSNEQFF.

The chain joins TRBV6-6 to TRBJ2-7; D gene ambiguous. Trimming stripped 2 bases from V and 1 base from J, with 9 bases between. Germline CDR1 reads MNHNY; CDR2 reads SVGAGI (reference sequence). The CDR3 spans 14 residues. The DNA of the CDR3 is TGTGCCAGCAGTTACGAGGTGAGGTCCTACGAGCAGTACTTC. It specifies CASSYEVRSYEQYF.

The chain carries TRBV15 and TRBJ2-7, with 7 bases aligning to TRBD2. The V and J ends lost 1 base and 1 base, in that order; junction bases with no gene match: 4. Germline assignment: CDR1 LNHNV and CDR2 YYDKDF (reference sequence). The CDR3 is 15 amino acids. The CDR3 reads CATSRGGGWSYEQYF. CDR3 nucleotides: TGTGCCACCAGCAGAGGGGGAGGGTGGTCCTACGAGCAGTACTTC.

The CDR3 DNA is TGTGCCAGCAGTTATACTGGTTACAATGAGCAGTTCTTC. Translation gives CASSYTGYNEQFF. The V and J genes are TRBV6-5 and TRBJ2-1; unclear D gene. From germline, CDR1 is MNHEY and CDR2 SVGAGI. V was clipped by 3 bases and J by 4 bases, with 7 bases between them. This CDR3 is built from 13 residues.

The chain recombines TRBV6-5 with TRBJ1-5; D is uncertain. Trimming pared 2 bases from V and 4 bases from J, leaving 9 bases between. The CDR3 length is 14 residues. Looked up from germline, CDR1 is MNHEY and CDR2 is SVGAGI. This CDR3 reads CASSYEGTNQPQHF. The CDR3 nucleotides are TGTGCCAGCAGTTACGAGGGAACTAATCAGCCCCAGCATTTT.

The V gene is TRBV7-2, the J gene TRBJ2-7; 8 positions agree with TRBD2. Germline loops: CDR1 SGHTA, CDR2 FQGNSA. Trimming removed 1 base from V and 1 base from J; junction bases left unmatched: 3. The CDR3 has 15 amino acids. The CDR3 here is CASSLVSSGSYEQYF. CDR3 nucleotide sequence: TGTGCCAGCAGCTTAGTGTCTAGCGGGTCCTACGAGCAGTACTTC.

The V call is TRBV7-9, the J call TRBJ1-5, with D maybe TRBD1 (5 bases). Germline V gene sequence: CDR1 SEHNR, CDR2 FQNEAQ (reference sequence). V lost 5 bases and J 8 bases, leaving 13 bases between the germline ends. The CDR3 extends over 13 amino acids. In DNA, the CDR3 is TGTGCCAGCAGCGCCGCAGGGTTAGAGCCCCAGCATTTT. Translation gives CASSAAGLEPQHF.

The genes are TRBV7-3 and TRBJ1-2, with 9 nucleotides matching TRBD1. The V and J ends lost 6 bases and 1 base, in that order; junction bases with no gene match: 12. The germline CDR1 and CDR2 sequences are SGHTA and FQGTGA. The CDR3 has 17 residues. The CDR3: CASREPGQGIINYGYTF. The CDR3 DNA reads TGTGCCAGCAGGGAACCGGGACAGGGAATTATTAACTATGGCTACACCTTC.

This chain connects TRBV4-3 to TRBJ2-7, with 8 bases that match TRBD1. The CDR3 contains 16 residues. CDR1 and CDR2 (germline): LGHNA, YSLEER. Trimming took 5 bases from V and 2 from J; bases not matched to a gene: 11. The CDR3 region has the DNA TGCGCCAGCAGCGCAAACAGGGGGTCCACGCCCTACGAGCAGTACTTC. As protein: CASSANRGSTPYEQYF.

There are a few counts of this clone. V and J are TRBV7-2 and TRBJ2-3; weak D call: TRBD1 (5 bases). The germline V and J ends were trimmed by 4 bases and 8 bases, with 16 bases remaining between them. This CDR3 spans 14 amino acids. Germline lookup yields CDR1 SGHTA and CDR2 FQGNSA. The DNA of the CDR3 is TGTGCCAGCAGCTCTACCCCCTATCAGGGTACGCAGTATTTT. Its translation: CASSSTPYQGTQYF.

DNA of the CDR3: TGTGCCAGCAGCTTAGGGACAGGGGACGAGTACTTC. It codes for CASSLGTGDEYF. The genes are TRBV7-9 and TRBJ2-7, with 9 nucleotides matching TRBD1. The CDR3 is made up of 12 amino acids. The V segment lost 1 base and the J segment 11 bases; nucleotides outside the gene matches: 3. Germline V gene sequence: CDR1 SEHNR, CDR2 FQNEAQ (reference sequence).

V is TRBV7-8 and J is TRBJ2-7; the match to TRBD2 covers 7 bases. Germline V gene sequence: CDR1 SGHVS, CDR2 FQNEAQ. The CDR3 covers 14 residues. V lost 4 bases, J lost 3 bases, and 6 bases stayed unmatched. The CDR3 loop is CASSSTGGGYEQYF. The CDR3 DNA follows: TGTGCCAGCAGCTCGACTGGGGGGGGCTACGAGCAGTACTTC. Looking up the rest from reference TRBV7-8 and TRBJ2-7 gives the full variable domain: GAGVSQSPRYKVAKRGQDVALRCDPISGHVSLFWYQQALGQGPEFLTYFQNEAQLDKSGLPSDRFFAERPEGSVSTLKIQRTQQEDSAVYLCASSSTGGGYEQYFGPGTRLTVT.

DNA of the CDR3: TGTGCCAGCAGTTACGGGCCAGGGGCCTCCTACGAGCAGTACTTC. This sequence encodes CASSYGPGASYEQYF. The chain links TRBV6-5 to TRBJ2-7; tentative D call: TRBD1 (6 bases). The CDR3 extends over 15 amino acids. From germline, CDR1 is MNHEY and CDR2 SVGAGI. V was pared by 2 bases and J by 0 bases, with 11 bases between.